This T cell receptor (beta chain) derives from a study of OX40 agonist ivuxolimab in advanced cancers. Regarding the study as a whole: Mean expanded clone counts were higher in CD8+ than CD4+ T cells.

TCRdb's table, derived via immunoSEQ multiplex PCR, lists solely in-frame clones and lacks some. This repertoire shows fewer than 25,000 clones, roughly 83% found once; its top ten account for 30% to 45%. The CDR3 contains 20 residues. The germline V gene has CDR1 LNHDA and CDR2 SQIVND (reference sequence). V gave up 5 bases and J gave up 2 bases; unmatched junction bases: 21. This clone has only a few counts. The antigen remains undetermined. The V gene is TRBV19, the J gene TRBJ2-3; the match to TRBD1 covers 8 bases. The sample in question was CD4+ or CD8+ T cells sorted from blood, obtained in a trial of the OX40 agonist ivuxolimab. The sequence derives from an adult with an advanced solid tumor such as melanoma, head and neck, liver or kidney cancer. The DNA of the CDR3 is TGTGCCAGTAGTTTCCGACAGGGGACTCCCCTGGCGGGACTCACAGATACGCAGTATTTT. It specifies CASSFRQGTPLAGLTDTQYF.